The clone carrying this T cell receptor (beta chain) was seen only once. The data are from a study of blood T cells in healthy people across ages. Germline V gene sequence: CDR1 SGHTA, CDR2 FQGNSA. There are 14 residues in the CDR3. V was pared by 5 bases and J by 4 bases, with 7 bases of the junction left unmatched. The second PCR ran roughly 6 to 11 cycles with a sample-barcoded 5' primer and J-beta primers. TCRdb passed the 5' RACE reads through MiXCR, listing each CDR3 protein once. The sample holds 1.5 million to 1.8 million distinct CDR3 sequences, roughly two fifths seen once. Sequenced material: blood. The origin of this receptor is a woman aged 18-29 years in good health. This chain connects TRBV7-2 to TRBJ1-2; 7 bases line up with TRBD1. CDR3 amino acids: CASSTDRDVYGYTF. The CDR3 region has the DNA TGTGCCAGCAGCACTGACAGGGATGTCTATGGCTACACCTTC.